The 32 T cell receptor beta chains in this list originate from one sample, sequenced in a study of control samples from healthy donors and cancer patients. Here immunoSEQ multiplex PCR was the method, and the copy in TCRdb shows in-frame clones only, minus some. Of about 250,000 clones detected, about 80% appear once; the ten largest clones hold 13%. The material sequenced was PBMCs. The source of these receptors is a woman in her sixties or seventies with lung cancer.

The chain carries TRBV5-5 and TRBJ1-2, with TRBD1 matching 9 bases. V shed 5 bases, J shed 5 bases, and the junction held 4 bases outside the gene matches. CDR3 length: 13 amino acids. CDR1 is SGHKS, CDR2 YYEKEE, per germline (reference sequence). The CDR3 reads CASRSGTGYGYTF. In DNA, the CDR3 is TGTGCCAGCAGATCCGGGACAGGGTATGGCTACACCTTC.

This chain links TRBV19 with TRBJ1-6, with 9 bases fitting TRBD1. Unmatched junction bases numbered 0, after V lost 3 bases and J lost 9 bases. Per the germline V gene, CDR1 is LNHDA and CDR2 is SQIVND (reference sequence). This CDR3 is 13 amino acids long. The CDR3 loop is CASSMDRGSPLHF. The CDR3 DNA sequence: TGTGCCAGTAGTATGGACAGGGGTTCACCCCTCCACTTT.

V usage is TRBV28 and J usage is TRBJ2-2; a possible D gene is TRBD2 (5 bases). Germline V gene data show CDR1 as MDHEN and CDR2 as SYDVKM. V lost 8 bases and J 6 bases, leaving 13 bases between the germline ends. The CDR3 is 13 amino acids. CDR3 DNA sequence: TGTGCCAGCTCAATCGACGGGGCCGGGGAGCTGTTTTTT. Amino acid sequence: CASSIDGAGELFF.

The J gene is TRBJ2-3, the V gene TRBV12-3 or TRBV12-4; D possibly uses TRBD1 or TRBD2 (5 bases each). V was clipped by 6 bases and J by 1 base, with 8 bases between them. The CDR3 consists of 13 residues. The CDR3 DNA sequence: TGTGCCAGCAGGAGGGGTCGCACAGATACGCAGTATTTT. This codes for CASRRGRTDTQYF.

The chain is built from TRBV5-1 and TRBJ2-2; a weak D match, TRBD1 (6 bases). Germline-derived CDR1 and CDR2 are SGHRS and YFSETQ. Trimming pared 1 base from V and 6 bases from J, leaving 13 bases between. The CDR3 has 15 amino acids. CDR3 DNA sequence: TGCGCCAGCAGCTTGACAGGGTCCCGCCCCGGGGAGCTGTTTTTT. Protein sequence: CASSLTGSRPGELFF.

The chain combines TRBV9 with TRBJ1-2, with TRBD1 matching over 10 bases. The V and J ends lost 2 bases and 8 bases, in that order; junction bases with no gene match: 9. CDR3 length equals 15 residues. Germline V lookup: CDR1 SGDLS, CDR2 YYNGEE. The CDR3 protein is CASSVHGQGVEGYTF. In DNA, the CDR3 is TGTGCCAGCAGCGTCCATGGACAGGGGGTGGAGGGCTACACCTTC.

The chain employs TRBV6-1 and TRBJ1-1; TRBD1 matches at 10 bases. In germline, CDR1 is MNHNS, CDR2 SASEGT. CDR3 length: 13 amino acids. J gave up 7 bases and V 5 bases, and 4 bases lay outside the gene matches. The CDR3 nucleotides are TGTGCCAGCAGTTTCGGGACAGGGGTTGAAGCTTTCTTT. Translated: CASSFGTGVEAFF.

The chain combines TRBV9 with TRBJ2-5, with D unresolved. There are 13 residues in the CDR3. Germline V gene lookup returns CDR1 SGDLS and CDR2 YYNGEE. With 2 bases removed from V and 3 bases from J, the gap between germline ends came to 8 bases. Here the CDR3 reads CASSVGVEETQYF. In nucleotides, the CDR3 is TGTGCCAGCAGCGTTGGGGTCGAAGAGACCCAGTACTTC.

The J gene is TRBJ2-5, the V gene TRBV6-6; D is uncertain. CDR3 length equals 11 residues. CDR1 and CDR2 from the germline V gene are MNHNY and SVGAGI (reference sequence). The V gene lost 4 bases and the J gene lost 3 bases, with 3 bases spanning the gap. CDR3 in amino acids: CASSSEETQYF. CDR3 DNA: TGTGCCAGCAGTTCTGAAGAGACCCAGTACTTC.

This clone showed up many times. The CDR3 is CASSVGTGAPYEQYF. CDR3 nucleotides: TGTGCCAGCAGCGTAGGTACCGGAGCCCCCTACGAGCAGTACTTC. The genes are TRBV9 and TRBJ2-7; no clear D. Germline V gene data show CDR1 as SGDLS and CDR2 as YYNGEE. The V end was cut by 0 bases, the J end by 2 bases, with 12 bases between. The CDR3 is 15 residues long.

The rearrangement uses TRBV7-9 and TRBJ2-5; D not certain. The CDR3 is made up of 11 amino acids. The germline CDR1 and CDR2 sequences are SEHNR and FQNEAQ (reference sequence). Trimming removed 4 bases from V and 5 bases from J, with 5 bases in between. CDR3 amino acids: CASSSFETQYF. CDR3 bases: TGTGCCAGCAGCTCCTTTGAGACCCAGTACTTC.

The chain has TRBV6-5 and TRBJ1-4; D call uncertain. V lost 8 bases to trimming and J lost 3 bases, with 4 bases between them. The CDR3 runs 11 residues. From germline, CDR1 is MNHEY and CDR2 SVGAGI. The CDR3 protein is CASAANEKLFF. The CDR3 nucleotides read TGTGCCAGCGCCGCTAATGAAAAACTGTTTTTT.

V is TRBV5-1 and J is TRBJ1-1, with 9 bases fitting TRBD1. From germline, CDR1 is SGHRS and CDR2 YFSETQ. Trimming removed 7 bases from V and 4 bases from J; junction bases left unmatched: 8. There are 14 residues in the CDR3. CDR3 residues: CASRSTGGSTEAFF. The CDR3 DNA reads TGCGCCAGCCGATCGACAGGGGGGAGCACTGAAGCTTTCTTT.

This chain links TRBV21-1 with TRBJ2-2. TRBV21-1 is designated a pseudogene. CDR3 length: 16 amino acids. The CDR3 sequence: CASSTRGLWATGELFF. CDR3 DNA: TGTGCCAGCAGCACCCGAGGCCTCTGGGCCACCGGGGAGCTGTTTTTT.

The chain is built from TRBV3-1 (or the pseudogene TRBV3-2) and TRBJ2-4; TRBD2 aligns across 10 bases. V was pared by 3 bases and J by 0 bases, with 5 bases of the junction left unmatched. CDR3 length: 17 residues. CDR1 is LGHDT and CDR2 is YNNKEL in the germline V gene (reference sequence). CDR3 sequence reads: CASSQRTSGLAKNIQYF. The CDR3 DNA follows: TGTGCCAGCAGCCAGCGGACTAGCGGACTAGCCAAAAACATTCAGTACTTC.

This chain connects TRBV24-1 to TRBJ2-1, with D perhaps TRBD1 (6 bases). With 3 bases removed from V and 7 bases from J, the gap between germline ends came to 15 bases. This CDR3 is built from 15 residues. Germline CDR1 reads KGHDR; CDR2 reads SFDVKD. The CDR3 region is CATSDPSGQGNEQFF. Written as DNA, the CDR3 is TGTGCCACCAGTGATCCGTCGGGGCAGGGGAATGAGCAGTTCTTC.

The chain uses TRBV6-1 and TRBJ2-1, with 11 bases lining up with TRBD2. This CDR3 is 15 amino acids long. V trimming: 2 bases; J trimming: 9 bases; junction bases outside the gene matches: 6. Germline V CDR1 and CDR2: MNHNS, SASEGT. CDR3 DNA sequence: TGTGCCAGCAGTGAAACTAGCGGGAGTTACGGTGAGCAGTTCTTC. It is translated as CASSETSGSYGEQFF.

The chain has TRBV29-1 and TRBJ2-5; D unresolved. This CDR3 region has 12 residues. V was cut by 3 bases and J by 0 bases, with 5 bases left in between. Germline V lookup: CDR1 SQVTM, CDR2 ANQGSEA. The CDR3 nucleotides are TGCAGCGTTGAGACGCACCAAGAGACCCAGTACTTC. This encodes CSVETHQETQYF. Full variable domain (remainder filled in from reference TRBV29-1 and TRBJ2-5): SAVISQKPSRDICQRGTSLTIQCQVDSQVTMMFWYRQQPGQSLTLIATANQGSEATYESGFVIDKFPISRPNLTFSTLTVSNMSPEDSSIYLCSVETHQETQYFGPGTRLLVL.

This clone was observed a few times. V gene TRBV5-1 combines with J gene TRBJ2-1; a weak D match, TRBD1 (5 bases). The germline V gene has CDR1 SGHRS and CDR2 YFSETQ. The V end was cut by 4 bases, the J end by 10 bases, with 12 bases between. The length of the CDR3 is 12 residues. CDR3: CASSVQGEEQFF. CDR3 coding DNA: TGCGCCAGCAGCGTCCAGGGTGAGGAGCAGTTCTTC.

This chain joins TRBV6-1 and TRBJ2-5, with 10 bases aligning to TRBD1. The V gene's germline CDR1 is MNHNS and CDR2 SASEGT. Trimming cost V 1 base and J 5 bases; bases outside gene matches: 7. The CDR3 is 16 amino acids. The CDR3 nucleotides read TGTGCCAGCAGTGAAGGAGTAGGGACAGGGGATGAGACCCAGTACTTC. This encodes CASSEGVGTGDETQYF.

V gene TRBV9 combines with J gene TRBJ2-5; 11 nucleotides line up with TRBD2. Trimming removed 3 bases from V and 1 base from J; junction bases left unmatched: 11. Germline V CDR1 and CDR2: SGDLS, YYNGEE. This CDR3 has 18 amino acids. The chain's CDR3 is CASSAGGSSGRFQETQYF. CDR3 nucleotide sequence: TGTGCCAGCAGCGCGGGGGGGTCTAGCGGGAGGTTCCAAGAGACCCAGTACTTC.

This chain links TRBV21-1 with TRBJ1-6. TRBV21-1 is a recognized pseudogene. The CDR3 runs to 19 residues. The CDR3 region has the DNA TGTGCCAGCAGCGAAGAGGGCAGGGACGGGTCCTTTCGTAATTCACCCCTCCACTTT. It is translated as CASSEEGRDGSFRNSPLHF.

This chain links TRBV3-1 (or the pseudogene TRBV3-2) with TRBJ1-3; 7 positions match TRBD1. The CDR3 extends over 14 amino acids. The V gene's germline CDR1 is LGHDT and CDR2 YNNKEL (reference sequence). V lost 1 base and J lost 4; bases outside the gene matches: 1. CDR3 sequence: CASSQGRGGNTIYF. The CDR3 bases are TGTGCCAGCAGCCAAGGCAGGGGGGGAAACACCATATATTTT.

This clone was detected once. The chain joins TRBV12-5 to TRBJ1-3; 7 nucleotides match TRBD1. Germline V gene lookup returns CDR1 LGHNT and CDR2 FRNRAP. V shed 6 bases, J shed 4 bases, and the junction held 9 bases outside the gene matches. This CDR3 has 15 residues. The CDR3 DNA follows: TGTGCTAGTGGCCGAAGACAGGGAGAAGGAAACACCATATATTTT. This sequence encodes CASGRRQGEGNTIYF.

The chain employs TRBV15 and TRBJ2-3; TRBD2 agrees at 11 bases. The junction had 9 bases not matched to a gene; V was cut back by 4 bases and J by 0 bases. Germline V CDR1 and CDR2: LNHNV, YYDKDF (reference sequence). CDR3 length: 18 amino acids. This CDR3 reads CATSTGLAGAGSTDTQYF. The CDR3 coding sequence is TGTGCCACCAGCACCGGACTAGCGGGCGCCGGGAGCACAGATACGCAGTATTTT.

V and J are TRBV6-5 and TRBJ2-5; 8 nucleotides match TRBD2. The trim removed 5 bases at V and 5 bases at J, leaving 4 bases unmatched. This CDR3 has 13 residues. Germline CDR1 MNHEY, CDR2 SVGAGI. CDR3 amino acids: CASSRGGRETQYF. As DNA, the CDR3 is TGTGCCAGCAGTCGGGGGGGCCGGGAGACCCAGTACTTC.

V is TRBV7-8 and J is TRBJ1-3, with a tentative D call TRBD1 (5 bases). V lost 7 bases and J 4 bases, leaving 17 bases between the germline ends. In germline, CDR1 is SGHVS, CDR2 FQNEAQ. The CDR3 is made up of 15 amino acids. The CDR3 loop reads CASTLEGRAGNTIYF. The CDR3 region has the DNA TGTGCCAGCACCCTAGAGGGCAGGGCCGGAAACACCATATATTTT.

This clone was picked up one time. The chain is built from TRBV5-4 and TRBJ2-7, with 8 nucleotides matching TRBD1. The J segment lost 6 bases and the V segment lost 4 bases, leaving 9 bases of the junction unmatched. This CDR3 has 14 residues. Germline CDR1 SGHNT, CDR2 YYREEE (reference sequence). This CDR3 reads CASSPGQGQAEQYF. The CDR3 DNA sequence: TGTGCCAGCAGCCCCGGACAGGGCCAGGCCGAGCAGTACTTC. Complete variable domain (other parts from reference TRBV5-4 and TRBJ2-7): ETGVTQSPTHLIKTRGQQVTLRCSSQSGHNTVSWYQQALGQGPQFIFQYYREEENGRGNFPPRFSGLQFPNYSSELNVNALELDDSALYLCASSPGQGQAEQYFGPGTRLTVT.

The chain recombines TRBV5-1 with TRBJ1-1, with a possible D match to TRBD1 (6 bases). Per germline, CDR1 SGHRS and CDR2 YFSETQ. V shed 3 bases and J shed 3 bases, with 12 bases lying between them. There are 14 residues in the CDR3. The CDR3 loop is CASSSTGMDTEAFF. CDR3 in DNA: TGCGCCAGCAGCTCTACAGGGATGGACACTGAAGCTTTCTTT.

J is TRBJ2-1 and V is TRBV16; the D is unclear. The germline CDR1 and CDR2 sequences are KGHSY and FQNENV. V gave up 0 bases and J gave up 3 bases, with 12 bases separating them. The CDR3 runs 16 residues. CDR3 sequence (DNA): TGTGCCAGCAGCCAATCACTACCCTCTTTCTACAATGAGCAGTTCTTC. Its translation is CASSQSLPSFYNEQFF.

The V call is TRBV6-5, the J call TRBJ1-4, with unresolved D. Germline-derived CDR1 and CDR2 are MNHEY and SVGAGI. CDR3 length equals 12 residues. The V and J ends lost 6 bases and 5 bases respectively, with 7 bases between them. The CDR3 spells CASRLGNEKLFF. The CDR3 DNA follows: TGTGCCAGCAGGTTGGGGAATGAAAAACTGTTTTTT.

The rearrangement links TRBV5-4 to TRBJ1-1; D might be TRBD1 (5 bases). With 7 bases removed from V and 2 bases from J, the gap between germline ends came to 24 bases. There are 17 residues in the CDR3. The germline gives CDR1 SGHNT, CDR2 YYREEE (reference sequence). Here the CDR3 reads CASGRQIGLRVNTEAFF. The CDR3 DNA reads TGTGCCAGCGGTCGACAGATTGGGTTGAGAGTAAACACTGAAGCTTTCTTT.